Listed below are T cell receptor beta chains from one sample, sequenced in a study of T cells in Graves' hyperthyroidism and ophthalmopathy. In TCRdb, the multiplex PCR reads were re-called with MiXCR into one record per CDR3 protein. The data contain roughly 180,000 distinct CDR3 sequences, 9.4% of them singletons. The sample taken for sequencing was blood. The receptors shown here come from a woman aged 18-29 years with Graves' hyperthyroidism that later progressed to Graves' ophthalmopathy. The CDR3 runs from the conserved cysteine through the conserved F or W. The D gene is left open where the match is weak. A clone size is listed for some rows: how often the clone was seen (once, few, many), or a class if it is expanded.

clone size: -; J gene: TRBJ2-6; V gene: TRBV20-1; D gene: -; CDR3 protein: CSARGRTGRHEVSGANVLTF; CDR3 DNA: TGCAGTGCTAGAGGGCGAACCGGACGACATGAAGTATCTGGGGCCAACGTCCTGACTTTC
clone size: many; J gene: TRBJ2-3; V gene: TRBV15; D gene: -; CDR3 protein: CATSRELGERADTQYF; CDR3 DNA: TGTGCCACCAGCAGAGAATTGGGAGAGCGCGCAGATACGCAGTATTTT
clone size: few; J gene: TRBJ1-2; V gene: TRBV14; D gene: TRBD1; CDR3 protein: CASSLAGGLYSYGYAF; CDR3 DNA: TGTGCCAGCAGCCTGGCAGGGGGCCTCTACTCCTATGGCTACGCCTTC
clone size: many; J gene: TRBJ1-5; V gene: TRBV10-3; D gene: TRBD1; CDR3 protein: CAIRSDRGNQPQHF; CDR3 DNA: TGTGCCATCAGATCGGACAGGGGCAATCAGCCCCAGCATTTT
clone size: many; J gene: TRBJ2-7; V gene: TRBV6-1; D gene: TRBD1; CDR3 protein: CASSPRTGNYEQYF; CDR3 DNA: TGTGCCAGCAGTCCAAGGACAGGGAACTACGAGCAGTACTTC
clone size: many; J gene: TRBJ1-6; V gene: TRBV11-2; D gene: -; CDR3 protein: CASSLNTAYNSPLHF; CDR3 DNA: TGTGCCAGCAGCTTAAACACGGCGTATAATTCACCCCTCCACTTT
clone size: many; J gene: TRBJ1-1; V gene: TRBV5-1; D gene: -; CDR3 protein: CASSPGVLQGEAFF; CDR3 DNA: TGCGCCAGCAGCCCAGGGGTCCTACAGGGTGAAGCTTTCTTT
clone size: many; J gene: TRBJ1-2; V gene: TRBV9; D gene: -; CDR3 protein: CASSPRSGGDGYTF; CDR3 DNA: TGTGCCAGCAGCCCAAGATCGGGAGGAGATGGCTACACCTTC
clone size: -; J gene: TRBJ2-7; V gene: TRBV7-2; D gene: TRBD2; CDR3 protein: CASSFGRSGNAEQYF; CDR3 DNA: TGTGCCAGCAGTTTTGGTCGTAGCGGGAATGCCGAGCAGTACTTC
clone size: many; J gene: TRBJ2-3; V gene: TRBV20-1; D gene: -; CDR3 protein: CSARDPGMAGITDTQYF; CDR3 DNA: TGCAGTGCTAGAGACCCCGGCATGGCGGGAATCACAGATACGCAGTATTTT
clone size: -; J gene: TRBJ1-2; V gene: TRBV28; D gene: -; CDR3 protein: CASSFSSGPHNYGYTF; CDR3 DNA: TGTGCCAGCAGTTTTTCATCTGGTCCCCATAACTATGGCTACACCTTC
clone size: many; J gene: TRBJ2-7; V gene: TRBV14; D gene: -; CDR3 protein: CASSLSPGAGYEQYF; CDR3 DNA: TGTGCCAGCAGCCTTTCTCCAGGTGCGGGCTACGAGCAGTACTTC
clone size: many; J gene: TRBJ2-7; V gene: TRBV7-6; D gene: -; CDR3 protein: CASSLQGTPYEQYF; CDR3 DNA: TGTGCCAGCAGCTTACAAGGCACGCCTTACGAGCAGTACTTC
clone size: many; J gene: TRBJ2-3; V gene: TRBV30; D gene: -; CDR3 protein: CAWSGERADTQYF; CDR3 DNA: TGTGCCTGGAGTGGGGAAAGGGCAGATACGCAGTATTTT
clone size: few; J gene: TRBJ2-5; V gene: TRBV20-1; D gene: TRBD2; CDR3 protein: CSAPRASGGGPQETQYF; CDR3 DNA: TGCAGTGCTCCAAGGGCTAGCGGGGGGGGACCCCAAGAGACCCAGTACTTC
clone size: many; J gene: TRBJ1-2; V gene: TRBV7-9; D gene: TRBD1; CDR3 protein: CASSSGTGSPRDYGYTF; CDR3 DNA: TGTGCCAGCAGCTCAGGGACAGGGTCCCCAAGGGACTATGGCTACACCTTC
clone size: many; J gene: TRBJ1-4; V gene: TRBV3-1; D gene: TRBD1; CDR3 protein: CASSLSTGINEKLFF; CDR3 DNA: TGTGCCAGCAGCCTATCGACAGGGATTAATGAAAAACTGTTTTTT
clone size: few; J gene: TRBJ1-1; V gene: TRBV4-1; D gene: -; CDR3 protein: CASSQVAGDWTEAFF; CDR3 DNA: TGCGCCAGCAGCCAAGTAGCCGGGGACTGGACTGAAGCTTTCTTT
clone size: many; J gene: TRBJ1-2; V gene: TRBV6-5; D gene: -; CDR3 protein: CASSYSIEYGYTF; CDR3 DNA: TGTGCCAGCAGTTACTCTATCGAGTATGGCTACACCTTC
clone size: many; J gene: TRBJ1-1; V gene: TRBV2; D gene: -; CDR3 protein: CASNGIRHPRTEAFF; CDR3 DNA: TGTGCCAGCAATGGTATTAGACATCCGCGGACTGAAGCTTTCTTT
clone size: few; J gene: TRBJ2-1; V gene: TRBV20-1; D gene: TRBD2; CDR3 protein: CSARILAGGGSYNEQFF; CDR3 DNA: TGCAGTGCTAGGATCCTGGCGGGGGGCGGCTCCTACAATGAGCAGTTCTTC
clone size: many; J gene: TRBJ2-7; V gene: TRBV11-2; D gene: TRBD2; CDR3 protein: CASSLDNSGAKYF; CDR3 DNA: TGTGCCAGCAGCTTAGATAATAGCGGGGCAAAGTACTTC
clone size: many; J gene: TRBJ2-1; V gene: TRBV20-1; D gene: TRBD2; CDR3 protein: CSARELAGDSYNEQFF; CDR3 DNA: TGCAGTGCTAGAGAGTTAGCGGGGGACTCCTACAATGAGCAGTTCTTC
clone size: few; J gene: TRBJ1-5; V gene: TRBV4-1; D gene: -; CDR3 protein: CASSHSGGNQPQHF; CDR3 DNA: TGCGCCAGCAGCCATTCTGGGGGCAATCAGCCCCAGCATTTT
clone size: many; J gene: TRBJ1-1; V gene: TRBV6-1; D gene: -; CDR3 protein: CASSKTLTGNTEAFF; CDR3 DNA: TGTGCCAGCAGCAAAACCTTGACGGGGAACACTGAAGCTTTCTTT
clone size: many; J gene: TRBJ2-5; V gene: TRBV12-3/TRBV12-4; D gene: -; CDR3 protein: CASSRDRDRHLQETQYF; CDR3 DNA: TGTGCCAGCAGTAGAGACCGGGACCGACATCTCCAAGAGACCCAGTACTTC
clone size: -; J gene: TRBJ2-1; V gene: TRBV6-2/TRBV6-3; D gene: -; CDR3 protein: CASRSSVGRESYNEQFF; CDR3 DNA: TGTGCCAGCAGGTCATCCGTAGGACGGGAGTCATACAATGAGCAGTTCTTC
clone size: many; J gene: TRBJ2-5; V gene: TRBV9; D gene: TRBD2; CDR3 protein: CASSGGGTSVETQYF; CDR3 DNA: TGTGCCAGCAGCGGAGGGGGGACTAGTGTGGAGACCCAGTACTTC
clone size: many; J gene: TRBJ1-6; V gene: TRBV20-1; D gene: -; CDR3 protein: CSAPYRNGAHSPLHF; CDR3 DNA: TGCAGTGCTCCCTATCGAAACGGGGCGCATTCACCCCTCCACTTT
clone size: many; J gene: TRBJ2-1; V gene: TRBV19; D gene: TRBD2; CDR3 protein: CASQKTSGGLEQFF; CDR3 DNA: TGTGCCAGTCAAAAGACTAGCGGCGGTCTTGAGCAGTTCTTC
clone size: -; J gene: TRBJ2-3; V gene: TRBV6-1; D gene: TRBD2; CDR3 protein: CASSSKRGFTDTQYF; CDR3 DNA: TGTGCCAGCAGTTCCAAGCGGGGTTTCACAGATACGCAGTATTTT
clone size: many; J gene: TRBJ1-2; V gene: TRBV30; D gene: -; CDR3 protein: CAWSVGTPGYTF; CDR3 DNA: TGTGCCTGGAGTGTAGGGACTCCTGGCTACACCTTC
clone size: -; J gene: TRBJ2-7; V gene: TRBV5-6; D gene: TRBD2; CDR3 protein: CASSLGILAGGNEQYF; CDR3 DNA: TGTGCCAGCAGCTTGGGCATTCTAGCGGGGGGGAACGAGCAGTACTTC
clone size: many; J gene: TRBJ1-1; V gene: TRBV12-3/TRBV12-4; D gene: -; CDR3 protein: CASSRETHTEAFF; CDR3 DNA: TGTGCCAGCAGCCGAGAAACCCACACTGAAGCTTTCTTT
clone size: many; J gene: TRBJ1-1; V gene: TRBV5-1; D gene: -; CDR3 protein: CASSPVGRGEGEAFF; CDR3 DNA: TGCGCCAGCAGCCCGGTAGGGCGGGGAGAGGGTGAAGCTTTCTTT
clone size: many; J gene: TRBJ2-5; V gene: TRBV20-1; D gene: TRBD1; CDR3 protein: CSANGARDRVQETQYF; CDR3 DNA: TGCAGTGCGAATGGCGCCCGGGACAGGGTGCAAGAGACCCAGTACTTC
clone size: many; J gene: TRBJ1-1; V gene: TRBV11-2; D gene: -; CDR3 protein: CASSLGLELNTEAFF; CDR3 DNA: TGTGCCAGCAGCTTGGGTTTGGAGTTGAACACTGAAGCTTTCTTT
clone size: many; J gene: TRBJ2-3; V gene: TRBV3-1; D gene: -; CDR3 protein: CASSQDWLTDTQYF; CDR3 DNA: TGTGCCAGCAGCCAAGATTGGCTCACAGATACGCAGTATTTT
clone size: many; J gene: TRBJ1-1; V gene: TRBV7-8; D gene: -; CDR3 protein: CASSIQMGGTEAFF; CDR3 DNA: TGTGCCAGCAGCATCCAAATGGGCGGCACTGAAGCTTTCTTT
clone size: many; J gene: TRBJ2-1; V gene: TRBV12-5; D gene: -; CDR3 protein: CASGRDSANEQFF; CDR3 DNA: TGTGCTAGTGGCCGGGACTCAGCCAATGAGCAGTTCTTC
clone size: few; J gene: TRBJ2-1; V gene: TRBV20-1; D gene: -; CDR3 protein: CSARVTWGQNNEQFF; CDR3 DNA: TGCAGTGCTAGAGTGACGTGGGGGCAGAACAATGAGCAGTTCTTC
clone size: few; J gene: TRBJ2-7; V gene: TRBV3-1; D gene: -; CDR3 protein: CASSPEGNSYEQYF; CDR3 DNA: TGTGCCAGCAGCCCTGAGGGGAACTCCTACGAGCAGTACTTC
clone size: many; J gene: TRBJ1-1; V gene: TRBV19; D gene: -; CDR3 protein: CASSGPGVSPNTEAFF; CDR3 DNA: TGTGCCAGTAGTGGTCCAGGAGTGAGCCCGAACACTGAAGCTTTCTTT
clone size: few; J gene: TRBJ1-2; V gene: TRBV28; D gene: TRBD1; CDR3 protein: CASSFFRQGRHGYTF; CDR3 DNA: TGTGCCAGCAGTTTTTTTCGACAGGGGCGCCATGGCTACACCTTC
clone size: many; J gene: TRBJ1-1; V gene: TRBV6-1; D gene: -; CDR3 protein: CASSSQGFTEAFF; CDR3 DNA: TGTGCCAGCAGTTCACAGGGTTTCACTGAAGCTTTCTTT
clone size: many; J gene: TRBJ2-5; V gene: TRBV7-9; D gene: -; CDR3 protein: CASSSPGTSQYF; CDR3 DNA: TGTGCCAGCAGCTCACCCGGGACATCCCAGTACTTC
clone size: few; J gene: TRBJ2-5; V gene: TRBV5-8; D gene: TRBD2; CDR3 protein: CASSLNRGLAQETQYF; CDR3 DNA: TGTGCCAGCAGCCTTAATCGAGGACTAGCGCAAGAGACCCAGTACTTC
clone size: -; J gene: TRBJ1-1; V gene: TRBV20-1; D gene: -; CDR3 protein: CSAREVQGGAEAFF; CDR3 DNA: TGCAGTGCTAGAGAGGTTCAGGGCGGCGCTGAAGCTTTCTTT